The 28 T cell receptor beta chains below all came from one sample that was sequenced in a study of cytomegalovirus exposure and HLA in healthy donors. The PCR employed 60 Vbeta primers together with 13 Jbeta primers. The data were produced by immunoSEQ multiplex PCR, yet TCRdb's version contains in-frame clones alone and is incomplete. The sample contains 130,000 to 150,000 clones, around three quarters of which appear only once. The material sequenced was PBMCs. Receptor source: a man aged 35 to 55 in good health and CMV-seropositive.

The genes are TRBV6-5 and TRBJ1-2; TRBD1 agrees at 7 bases. With V trimmed by 5 bases and J by 7 bases, 10 bases remained unmatched. Germline assignment: CDR1 MNHEY and CDR2 SVGAGI. This CDR3 contains 14 residues. As DNA, the CDR3 is TGTGCCAGCAGTGAAAAGGACAGGTTTTTTGGCTACACCTTC. Protein product: CASSEKDRFFGYTF.

The chain employs TRBV11-2 and TRBJ2-3; TRBD2 is a possible D gene (6 bases). Between the trimmed V and J ends, which lost 2 bases and 6 bases, there was a span of 12 bases. Germline-derived CDR1 and CDR2 are SGHAT and FQNNGV. CDR3 length equals 14 residues. CDR3 nucleotide sequence: TGTGCCAGCAGCTTAACAGCGGGTAGTGATACGCAGTATTTT. This gives the protein CASSLTAGSDTQYF.

This clone has a handful of counts. The chain combines TRBV28 with TRBJ1-1; D gene ambiguous. Trimming stripped 10 bases from V and 0 bases from J, with 12 bases between. The CDR3 runs to 13 residues. Germline CDR1 MDHEN, CDR2 SYDVKM. CDR3 bases: TGTGCCACGCTAGGAAGATTGAACACTGAAGCTTTCTTT. Its translation: CATLGRLNTEAFF. Combining the CDR3 with reference TRBV28 and TRBJ1-1 gives the whole variable domain DVKVTQSSRYLVKRTGEKVFLECVQDMDHENMFWYRQDPGLGLRLIYFSYDVKMKEKGDIPEGYSVSREKKERFSLILESASTNQTSMYLCATLGRLNTEAFFGQGTRLTVV.

The chain employs TRBV6-5 and TRBJ2-3, with unresolved D. This CDR3 has 15 amino acids. V was trimmed by 4 bases and J by 2 bases, leaving 13 bases between them. Germline values: CDR1 MNHEY, CDR2 SVGAGI. This chain's CDR3 is CASSSGLIDTDTQYF. DNA for the CDR3: TGTGCCAGCAGTTCCGGGTTAATTGACACAGATACGCAGTATTTT.

V gene TRBV7-6 combines with J gene TRBJ2-5, with D possibly being TRBD2 (5 bases). The germline gives CDR1 SGHVS, CDR2 FNYEAQ. V was pared by 0 bases and J by 3 bases, with 17 bases between. The CDR3 runs to 17 residues. CDR3 nucleotide sequence: TGTGCCAGCAGCTTAGCTTGGTCGGGGATGAACGAAGAGACCCAGTACTTC. Amino acids: CASSLAWSGMNEETQYF.

This clone occurred once. V and J are TRBV5-4 and TRBJ2-2, with 15 bases aligning to TRBD2. V gave up 3 bases and J gave up 7 bases; unmatched junction bases: 10. There are 18 residues in the CDR3. Germline CDR1 SGHNT, CDR2 YYREEE (reference sequence). The CDR3 coding sequence is TGTGCCAGCAGCTCCCCGGGACTAGCGGGAGGTCTTGACGGGGAGCTGTTTTTT. Translated, it gives CASSSPGLAGGLDGELFF.

V gene TRBV5-1 combines with J gene TRBJ2-7; D remains ambiguous. Trimming shortened V by 1 base and J by 5 bases, and 13 bases separated the two germline ends. Germline CDR1 and CDR2: SGHRS and YFSETQ. The CDR3 sequence is 14 residues long. Here the CDR3 DNA reads TGCGCCAGCAGCTTGCTGGCCCGCCCCGACGAGCAGTACTTC. Encoded protein: CASSLLARPDEQYF.

The chain carries TRBV5-6 and TRBJ1-3, with D unclear. The CDR3 has 17 amino acids. The V and J ends lost 4 bases and 1 base respectively, with 18 bases between them. CDR1 and CDR2 (germline): SGHDT, YYEEEE. CDR3 sequence reads: CASSTIRRSVSGNTIYF. The CDR3 DNA follows: TGTGCCAGCAGCACTATACGGAGGTCGGTGTCTGGAAACACCATATATTTT.

In this sample, this clone turned up many times. V and J are TRBV5-1 and TRBJ1-1, with 7 bases lining up with TRBD1. The CDR3 loop spans 15 amino acids. Germline CDR1 reads SGHRS; CDR2 reads YFSETQ. J was trimmed by 3 bases and V by 3 bases; bases with no gene match: 8. CDR3 coding DNA: TGCGCCAGCAGCTCAGGACCTCAGGGGGACACTGAAGCTTTCTTT. Amino acids: CASSSGPQGDTEAFF.

V is TRBV11-2 and J is TRBJ2-1, with 7 positions matching TRBD2. Germline V gene sequence: CDR1 SGHAT, CDR2 FQNNGV. CDR3 size: 15 residues. V lost 5 bases, J lost 8 bases, and 12 bases stayed unmatched. The DNA of the CDR3 is TGTGCCAGCAGCAGGCCGGGAGGCCCCTTGTATGAGCAGTTCTTC. Translating it yields CASSRPGGPLYEQFF.

This clone was seen at least ten times. CDR3 region: CACASGDPYEQYF. The CDR3 nucleotides are TGTGCCTGTGCTAGCGGGGACCCCTACGAGCAGTACTTC. V is TRBV2 and J is TRBJ2-7, with 9 bases matching TRBD2. Germline lookup yields CDR1 SNHLY and CDR2 FYNNEI. The CDR3 contains 13 residues. J lost 2 bases, V lost 11 bases, and 7 bases had no gene match.

The chain links TRBV18 to TRBJ2-7, with TRBD2 as a possible D gene (6 bases). CDR3 length equals 13 residues. Germline CDR1 and CDR2: KGHSH and LQKENI. The V end lost 3 bases, the J end lost 3 bases, and 9 bases lay between the germline ends. The CDR3: CASSPLEGYEQYF. The DNA for the CDR3 is TGTGCCAGCTCACCGTTGGAGGGCTACGAGCAGTACTTC.

This clone was seen a single time. The chain is built from TRBV11-2 and TRBJ2-2; possibly TRBD1 for D (5 bases). This CDR3 has 17 residues. V lost 4 bases, J lost 1 base, and 16 bases lay in between. Germline values: CDR1 SGHAT, CDR2 FQNNGV. The CDR3 loop reads CASSWGGARRNTGELFF. As DNA, the CDR3 is TGTGCCAGCAGCTGGGGTGGGGCCAGGCGGAACACCGGGGAGCTGTTTTTT.

The chain employs TRBV11-2 and TRBJ2-4, with 9 bases that match TRBD1. Per germline, CDR1 SGHAT and CDR2 FQNNGV. The V segment lost 5 bases and the J segment 15 bases; nucleotides outside the gene matches: 23. This CDR3 comprises 17 residues. The CDR3 region has the DNA TGTGCCAGCAGCAGGGACAGGGAGAGGTCTTACGGTGTCGCCCGGTACTTC. As protein: CASSRDRERSYGVARYF. The full variable domain, in which reference TRBV11-2 and TRBJ2-4 provide the parts outside the CDR3, is EAGVAQSPRYKIIEKRQSVAFWCNPISGHATLYWYQQILGQGPKLLIQFQNNGVVDDSQLPKDRFSAERLKGVDSTLKIQPAKLEDSAVYLCASSRDRERSYGVARYFGAGTRLSVL.

The chain couples TRBV10-1 to TRBJ2-3; the D gene is possibly TRBD2 (5 bases). The V gene lost 8 bases and the J gene lost 2 bases, with 8 bases spanning the gap. Germline-derived CDR1 and CDR2 are WNHNN and SYGVQD (reference sequence). This CDR3 is 12 amino acids long. Written as DNA, the CDR3 is TGCGCCAGCCCGAGGGCCACAGATACGCAGTATTTT. Protein sequence: CASPRATDTQYF.

The CDR3 region is CAISEDRRTSYEQYF. For the CDR3, the DNA is TGTGCCATCAGTGAGGACAGACGAACCTCCTACGAGCAGTACTTC. The rearrangement joins TRBV10-3 to TRBJ2-7; the D gene is possibly TRBD1 (5 bases). V lost 2 bases and J 0 bases, leaving 11 bases between the germline ends. The CDR3 length is 15 residues. The germline gives CDR1 ENHRY, CDR2 SYGVKD.

Written as DNA, the CDR3 is TGTGCCAGCAGCCTACAGGATTACGAGCAGTACTTC. It specifies CASSLQDYEQYF. This rearrangement joins TRBV2 to TRBJ2-7, with a weak D call TRBD1 (5 bases). Trimming stripped 6 bases from V and 4 bases from J, with 10 bases between. CDR1 is SNHLY, CDR2 FYNNEI, per germline. The CDR3 has 12 amino acids.

The chain combines TRBV9 with TRBJ2-7; 7 bases line up with TRBD2. This CDR3 region has 15 residues. The ends lost 4 bases at V and 6 bases at J; junction bases unmatched: 13. From germline, CDR1 is SGDLS and CDR2 YYNGEE. The CDR3 protein is CASSPRGAGAREQYF. The CDR3 DNA is TGTGCCAGCAGCCCCCGCGGGGCGGGAGCCCGCGAGCAGTACTTC.

This clone has a handful of counts. The chain carries TRBV7-2 and TRBJ2-7; 8 nucleotides align to TRBD2. This CDR3 has 15 residues. Germline loops: CDR1 SGHTA, CDR2 FQGNSA. Trimming cost V 1 base and J 6 bases; bases outside gene matches: 8. The CDR3 here is CASSLVLAGSLEQYF. DNA for the CDR3: TGTGCCAGCAGCTTAGTGTTAGCGGGAAGTCTCGAGCAGTACTTC. The full variable domain, in which reference TRBV7-2 and TRBJ2-7 provide the parts outside the CDR3, is GAGVSQSPSNKVTEKGKDVELRCDPISGHTALYWYRQSLGQGLEFLIYFQGNSAPDKSGLPSDRFSAERTGGSVSTLTIQRTQQEDSAVYLCASSLVLAGSLEQYFGPGTRLTVT.

This clone was seen just once. This chain links TRBV6-5 with TRBJ2-7; D possibly corresponds to TRBD1 (5 bases). Trimming removed 4 bases from V and 3 bases from J, with 13 bases in between. Germline CDR1 is MNHEY and CDR2 is SVGAGI. This CDR3 spans 14 amino acids. The CDR3 loop reads CASSFDSSLYEQYF. DNA of the CDR3: TGTGCCAGCAGTTTCGACAGTAGTCTCTACGAGCAGTACTTC.

V is TRBV5-1 and J is TRBJ1-4; D not certain. The V end lost 0 bases, the J end lost 5 bases, and 11 bases lay between the germline ends. Germline loops: CDR1 SGHRS, CDR2 YFSETQ. CDR3 length: 15 residues. The CDR3 sequence: CASSLEAGINEKLFF. DNA of the CDR3: TGCGCCAGCAGCTTGGAGGCGGGGATCAATGAAAAACTGTTTTTT.

This clone has a handful of counts. The V and J genes are TRBV18 and TRBJ1-4; D remains ambiguous. This CDR3 region has 12 residues. Germline V gene data show CDR1 as KGHSH and CDR2 as LQKENI. V was cut by 10 bases and J by 6 bases, with 12 bases left in between. CDR3: CATSSQDEKLFF. In DNA form, the CDR3 reads TGTGCCACCAGCAGCCAGGATGAAAAACTGTTTTTT.

The rearrangement links TRBV19 to TRBJ1-3; 7 positions match TRBD1. V lost 4 bases, J lost 2 bases, and 5 bases stayed unmatched. Looked up from germline, CDR1 is LNHDA and CDR2 is SQIVND (reference sequence). The CDR3 runs 15 residues. CDR3 residues: CASSKGDRAGNTIYF. CDR3 in DNA: TGTGCCAGTAGTAAAGGGGACAGAGCTGGAAACACCATATATTTT.

The rearrangement links TRBV10-2 to TRBJ2-4; no definite D call. V gave up 5 bases and J gave up 1 base, with 15 bases separating them. The germline V gene has CDR1 WSHSY and CDR2 SAAADI. The length of the CDR3 is 16 residues. CDR3 coding DNA: TGCGCCAGCAGTCCTCAACCGTCGGTGGCCAAAAACATTCAGTACTTC. Protein product: CASSPQPSVAKNIQYF.

This clone was found once. J is TRBJ2-7 and V is TRBV2, with 10 bases lining up with TRBD2. Per the germline V gene, CDR1 is SNHLY and CDR2 is FYNNEI. The J segment lost 3 bases and the V segment lost 5 bases, leaving 4 bases of the junction unmatched. The CDR3 length is 14 residues. The DNA of the CDR3 is TGTGCCAGCAGTCGACTAGCGGGTGGCTACGAGCAGTACTTC. This gives the protein CASSRLAGGYEQYF.

The chain is built from TRBV19 and TRBJ1-5, with D tentatively TRBD1 (5 bases). This CDR3 contains 14 residues. Germline V CDR1 and CDR2: LNHDA, SQIVND (reference sequence). With 3 bases removed from V and 5 bases from J, the gap between germline ends came to 11 bases. Here the CDR3 reads CASSILTGDQPQHF. CDR3 DNA: TGTGCCAGTAGTATCTTGACGGGGGATCAGCCCCAGCATTTT. Drawing the rest from reference TRBV19 and TRBJ1-5, the complete variable domain is DGGITQSPKYLFRKEGQNVTLSCEQNLNHDAMYWYRQDPGQGLRLIYYSQIVNDFQKGDIAEGYSVSREKKESFPLTVTSAQKNPTAFYLCASSILTGDQPQHFGDGTRLSIL.

J is TRBJ2-7 and V is TRBV7-9; 8 bases match TRBD1. The CDR3 has 16 amino acids. Trimming took 4 bases from V and 6 from J; bases not matched to a gene: 14. Per germline, CDR1 SEHNR and CDR2 FQNEAQ (reference sequence). CDR3 bases: TGTGCCAGCAGCTCCGAGCGCTCTCAGGGGGCGTCCGAGCAGTACTTC. Encoded protein: CASSSERSQGASEQYF.

The chain has TRBV6-5 and TRBJ2-2; no reliable D call. The CDR3 is 15 residues long. Germline values: CDR1 MNHEY, CDR2 SVGAGI. Trimming removed 5 bases from V and 0 bases from J, with 10 bases in between. Here the CDR3 reads CASSPLGSNTGELFF. As DNA, the CDR3 is TGTGCCAGCAGTCCCCTCGGGTCGAACACCGGGGAGCTGTTTTTT.